The entry below describes one TCR beta chain. In this sample, this clone turned up a few times. Its antigen remains unidentified. Base qualities were left out, and no much larger clone turns up one base away. These data originate in a study of control samples from healthy donors and cancer patients (dated by TCRdb to about 2020). The junction carries 10 bases between V and J, which are trimmed by 0 bases and 4 bases respectively. The CDR3 covers 14 residues, taking in both the cysteine and the phenylalanine. Only the CDR3 region is kept as DNA, spanning 42 bases read in frame from base 1. From a lookup of the germline V gene, CDR1 and CDR2 are SGDLS and YYNGEE. To prepare the library, the immunoSEQ multiplex PCR assay was applied. TCRdb took over this immuneACCESS table, retaining in-frame rearrangements with V and J assigned. Such tables are incomplete; in checked studies, under half of the missing clones stem from an unresolved V gene, and the remainder is unexplained. Present in this sample are about 69,000 clones, over 65% of which were seen just once. Of the sample, 2.9% is held by the ten largest clones.

This clonotype originated in a woman in her forties or fifties with lung cancer. The sample consisted of PBMCs. The receptor chain draws on TRBV9 and TRBJ1-2; perhaps TRBD1 is the D gene, with 5 bases matching. The DNA reads TGTGCCAGCAGCGTAGACGGGGGAACCTATGGCTACACCTTC. This translates into CASSVDGGTYGYTF.